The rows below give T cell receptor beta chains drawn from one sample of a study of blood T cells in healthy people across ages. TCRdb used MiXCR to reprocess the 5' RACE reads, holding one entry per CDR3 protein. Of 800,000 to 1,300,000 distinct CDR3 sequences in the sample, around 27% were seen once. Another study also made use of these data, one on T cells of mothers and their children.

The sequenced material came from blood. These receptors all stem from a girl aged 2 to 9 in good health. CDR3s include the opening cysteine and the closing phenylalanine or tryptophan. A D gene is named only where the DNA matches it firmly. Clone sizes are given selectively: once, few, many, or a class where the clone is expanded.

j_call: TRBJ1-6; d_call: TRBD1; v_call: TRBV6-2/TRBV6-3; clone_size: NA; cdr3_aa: CASRASGGTSPLHF; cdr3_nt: TGTGCCAGCAGGGCTTCAGGGGGGACTTCACCCCTCCACTTT
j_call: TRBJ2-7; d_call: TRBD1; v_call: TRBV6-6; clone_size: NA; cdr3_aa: CASSPPGTGSLEQYF; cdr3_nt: TGTGCCAGCAGTCCACCCGGGACAGGGTCCCTCGAGCAGTACTTC
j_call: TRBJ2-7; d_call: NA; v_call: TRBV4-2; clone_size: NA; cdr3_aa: CASSSSPSSYEQYF; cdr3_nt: TGTGCCAGCAGTTCCTCCCCGAGCTCCTACGAGCAGTACTTC
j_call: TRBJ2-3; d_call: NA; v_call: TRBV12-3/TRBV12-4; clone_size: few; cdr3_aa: CASSSASAATDTQYF; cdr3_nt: TGTGCCAGCAGTTCGGCTAGCGCAGCCACAGATACGCAGTATTTT
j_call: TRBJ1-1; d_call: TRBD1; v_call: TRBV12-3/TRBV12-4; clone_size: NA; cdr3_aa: CASSLDRLHTEAFF; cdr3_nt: TGTGCCAGCAGTTTGGACAGGCTTCACACTGAAGCTTTCTTT
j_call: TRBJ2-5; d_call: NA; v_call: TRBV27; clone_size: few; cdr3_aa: CASSLVQEGGETQYF; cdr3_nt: TGTGCCAGCAGTTTGGTTCAGGAGGGCGGGGAGACCCAGTACTTC
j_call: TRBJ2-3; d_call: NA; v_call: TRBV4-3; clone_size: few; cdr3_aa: CASSFTRGTDTQYF; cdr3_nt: TGCGCCAGCAGCTTCACCCGGGGAACAGATACGCAGTATTTT
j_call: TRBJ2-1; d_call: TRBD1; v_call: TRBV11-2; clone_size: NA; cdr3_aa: CASSIKQGTYNEQFF; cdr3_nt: TGTGCCAGCAGCATAAAACAGGGGACCTACAATGAGCAGTTCTTC
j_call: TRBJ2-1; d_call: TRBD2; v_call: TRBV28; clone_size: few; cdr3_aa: CASSPLVGGNEQFF; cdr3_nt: TGTGCCAGCAGTCCCCTTGTGGGAGGGAATGAGCAGTTCTTC
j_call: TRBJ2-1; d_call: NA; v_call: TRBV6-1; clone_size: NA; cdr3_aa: CASSEYVGSRDNEQFF; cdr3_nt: TGTGCCAGCAGTGAATATGTAGGTAGTAGGGACAATGAGCAGTTCTTC
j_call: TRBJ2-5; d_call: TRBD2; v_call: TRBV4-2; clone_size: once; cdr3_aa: CASSQVVAGGVPPSTHF; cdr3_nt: TGTGCCAGCAGCCAAGTAGTGGCGGGAGGAGTCCCACCTAGTACGCACTTC
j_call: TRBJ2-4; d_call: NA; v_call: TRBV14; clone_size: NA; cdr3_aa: CASSQDTAKNIQYF; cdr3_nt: TGTGCCAGCAGCCAAGATACCGCCAAAAACATTCAGTACTTC
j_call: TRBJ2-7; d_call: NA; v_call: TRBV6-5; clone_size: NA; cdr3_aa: CASRYDRDSNPYEQYF; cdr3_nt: TGTGCCAGCAGGTACGACCGGGACTCAAACCCTTACGAGCAGTACTTC
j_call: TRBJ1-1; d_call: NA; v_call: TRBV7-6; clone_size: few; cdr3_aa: CASSLPGKPEAFF; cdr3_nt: TGTGCCAGCAGCCTCCCCGGGAAACCTGAAGCTTTCTTT
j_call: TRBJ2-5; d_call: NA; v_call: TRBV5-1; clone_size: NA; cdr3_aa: CASSLKDGGADEQYF; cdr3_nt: TGCGCCAGCAGCTTGAAGGATGGGGGGGCGGATGAGCAGTACTTC
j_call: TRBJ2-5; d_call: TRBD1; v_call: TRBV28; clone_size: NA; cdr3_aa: CASTPTDRPETQYF; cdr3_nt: TGTGCCAGCACCCCAACGGACAGGCCAGAGACCCAGTACTTC
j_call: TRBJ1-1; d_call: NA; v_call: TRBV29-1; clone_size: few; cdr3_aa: CSVEGPYEAFF; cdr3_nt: TGCAGCGTTGAAGGCCCGTATGAAGCTTTCTTT
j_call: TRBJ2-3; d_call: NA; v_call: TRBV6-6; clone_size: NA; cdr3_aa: CASSYRGTGDTQYF; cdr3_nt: TGTGCCAGCAGTTACCGGGGGACGGGGGATACGCAGTATTTT
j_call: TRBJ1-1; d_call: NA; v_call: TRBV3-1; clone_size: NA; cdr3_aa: CASSQVFHRTDLNTEAFF; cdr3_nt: TGTGCCAGCAGCCAAGTTTTCCACCGTACGGACTTGAACACTGAAGCTTTCTTT
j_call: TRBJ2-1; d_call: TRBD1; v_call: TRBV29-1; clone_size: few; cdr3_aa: CSVAGQLIPGQFF; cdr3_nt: TGCAGCGTTGCGGGACAGCTAATCCCAGGGCAGTTCTTC
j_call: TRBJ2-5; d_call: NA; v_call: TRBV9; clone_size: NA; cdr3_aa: CASSVEPYTQYF; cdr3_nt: TGTGCCAGCAGCGTAGAACCGTATACCCAGTACTTC
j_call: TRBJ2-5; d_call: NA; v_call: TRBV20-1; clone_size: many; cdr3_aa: CSAREGTPQETQYF; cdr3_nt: TGCAGTGCTAGAGAAGGAACACCTCAAGAGACCCAGTACTTC
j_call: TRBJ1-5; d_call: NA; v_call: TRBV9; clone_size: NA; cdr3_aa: CASSVEGQSNQPQHF; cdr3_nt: TGTGCCAGCAGCGTAGAAGGACAGTCCAATCAGCCCCAGCATTTT
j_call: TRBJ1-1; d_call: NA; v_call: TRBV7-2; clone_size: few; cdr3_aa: CASSTRSNTEAFF; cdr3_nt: TGTGCCAGCAGCACTCGCTCGAACACTGAAGCTTTCTTT
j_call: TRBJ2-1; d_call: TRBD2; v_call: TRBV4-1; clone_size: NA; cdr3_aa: CASSFIAGGTSYNEQFF; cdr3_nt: TGCGCCAGCAGCTTTATAGCGGGAGGAACCTCCTACAATGAGCAGTTCTTC
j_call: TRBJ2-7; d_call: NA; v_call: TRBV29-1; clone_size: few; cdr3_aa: CSVVGGGRVSYEQYF; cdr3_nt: TGCAGCGTTGTTGGGGGGGGGCGCGTTTCCTACGAGCAGTACTTC
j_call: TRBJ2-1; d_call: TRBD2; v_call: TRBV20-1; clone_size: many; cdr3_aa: CSAETSGGLYNEQFF; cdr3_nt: TGCAGTGCTGAGACTAGCGGGGGACTATACAATGAGCAGTTCTTC
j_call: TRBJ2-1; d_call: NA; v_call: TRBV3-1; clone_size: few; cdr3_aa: CASSHAAGNEQFF; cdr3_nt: TGTGCCAGCAGCCATGCGGCGGGGAATGAGCAGTTCTTC
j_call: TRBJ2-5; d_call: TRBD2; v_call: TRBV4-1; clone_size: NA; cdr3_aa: CASSQWTRAWETQYF; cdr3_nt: TGCGCCAGCAGCCAGTGGACTAGAGCGTGGGAGACCCAGTACTTC
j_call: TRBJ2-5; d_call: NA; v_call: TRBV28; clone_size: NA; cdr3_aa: CASSPPGLKTGETQYF; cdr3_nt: TGTGCCAGCAGTCCTCCGGGGCTCAAAACGGGAGAGACCCAGTACTTC
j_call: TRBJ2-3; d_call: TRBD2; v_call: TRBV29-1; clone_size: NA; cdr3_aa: CSVEVTAGDGGSTDTQYF; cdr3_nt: TGCAGCGTTGAAGTTACGGCGGGAGATGGGGGTAGCACAGATACGCAGTATTTT
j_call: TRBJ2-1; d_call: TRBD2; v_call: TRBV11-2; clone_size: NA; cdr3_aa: CASGLQSLVAGDREEQFF; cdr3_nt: TGTGCCAGCGGCCTCCAAAGCTTAGTAGCGGGAGATCGGGAAGAGCAGTTCTTC
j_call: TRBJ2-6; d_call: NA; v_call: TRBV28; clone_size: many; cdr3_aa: CAVRSRGGDRRDGANVLTF; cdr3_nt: TGTGCCGTCCGCTCCCGGGGCGGGGACCGACGGGACGGGGCCAACGTCCTGACTTTC
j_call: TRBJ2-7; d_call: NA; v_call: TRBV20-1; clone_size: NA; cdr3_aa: CSVRMARVDHEQYF; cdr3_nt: TGCAGTGTGCGAATGGCCAGGGTGGACCACGAGCAGTACTTC
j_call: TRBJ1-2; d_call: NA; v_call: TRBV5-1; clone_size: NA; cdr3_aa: CASSLLGPHYGYTF; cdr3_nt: TGCGCCAGCAGCTTGCTTGGTCCTCACTATGGCTACACCTTC
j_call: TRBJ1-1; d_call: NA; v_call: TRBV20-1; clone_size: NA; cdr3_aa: CSAAAAKSLNTEAFF; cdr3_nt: TGCAGTGCCGCCGCGGCCAAGAGTCTGAACACTGAAGCTTTCTTT
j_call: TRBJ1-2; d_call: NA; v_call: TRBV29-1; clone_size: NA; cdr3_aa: CSVEKGRGNYGYTF; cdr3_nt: TGCAGCGTTGAGAAGGGCAGGGGTAACTATGGCTACACCTTC
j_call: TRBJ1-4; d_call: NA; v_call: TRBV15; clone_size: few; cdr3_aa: CATSRVPITGGGDEKLFF; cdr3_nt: TGTGCCACCAGCAGAGTCCCTATAACAGGCGGCGGCGATGAAAAACTGTTTTTT
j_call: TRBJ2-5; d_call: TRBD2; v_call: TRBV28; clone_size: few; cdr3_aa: CASSLRVAGRETQYF; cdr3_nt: TGTGCCAGCAGTCTCCGGGTAGCGGGAAGAGAGACCCAGTACTTC
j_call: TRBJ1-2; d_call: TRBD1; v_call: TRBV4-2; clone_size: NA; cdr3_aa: CASSPNIETGRYGYTF; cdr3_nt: TGTGCCAGCAGCCCAAACATAGAGACAGGGCGCTATGGCTACACCTTC
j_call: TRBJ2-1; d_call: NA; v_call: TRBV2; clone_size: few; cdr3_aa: CASSERPGTGKEQFF; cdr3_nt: TGTGCCAGCAGTGAACGCCCAGGGACGGGTAAAGAGCAGTTCTTC
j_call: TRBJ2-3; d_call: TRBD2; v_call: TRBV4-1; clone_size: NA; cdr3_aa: CASSQDGAGGFRDTQYF; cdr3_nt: TGCGCCAGCAGCCAAGATGGAGCGGGGGGGTTCAGAGATACGCAGTATTTT
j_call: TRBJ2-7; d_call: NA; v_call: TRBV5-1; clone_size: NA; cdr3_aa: CASSLVKDEQYF; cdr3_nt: TGCGCCAGCAGCCTGGTGAAGGACGAGCAGTACTTC
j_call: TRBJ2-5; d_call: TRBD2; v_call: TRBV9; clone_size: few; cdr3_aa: CASGITAGAQETQYF; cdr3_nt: TGTGCCAGCGGCATTACAGCGGGGGCTCAAGAGACCCAGTACTTC
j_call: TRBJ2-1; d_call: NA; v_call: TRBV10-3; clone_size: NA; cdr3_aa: CAISEENEQFF; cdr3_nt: TGTGCCATCAGTGAAGAGAATGAGCAGTTCTTC
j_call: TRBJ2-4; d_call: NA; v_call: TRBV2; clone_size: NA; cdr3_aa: CASRIGTRHGNIQYF; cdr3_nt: TGTGCCAGCAGGATCGGGACACGACATGGAAACATTCAGTACTTC
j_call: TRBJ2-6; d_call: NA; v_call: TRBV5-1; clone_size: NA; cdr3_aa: CASSFGASVYSGANVLTF; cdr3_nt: TGCGCCAGCAGCTTTGGGGCTAGCGTTTACTCTGGGGCCAACGTCCTGACTTTC
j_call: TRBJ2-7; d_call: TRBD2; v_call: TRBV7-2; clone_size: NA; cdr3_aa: CASSLETPYGGRAYEQYF; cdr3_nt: TGTGCCAGCAGCTTAGAGACCCCCTATGGCGGGAGGGCCTACGAGCAGTACTTC
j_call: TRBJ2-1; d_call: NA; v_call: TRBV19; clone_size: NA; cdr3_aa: CASSKGSVSEQFF; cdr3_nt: TGTGCCAGTAGTAAGGGCTCCGTCAGTGAGCAGTTCTTC
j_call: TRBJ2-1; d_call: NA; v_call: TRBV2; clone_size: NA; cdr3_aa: CASPLGTTYNEQFF; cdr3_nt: TGTGCCAGCCCTCTGGGCACCACCTACAATGAGCAGTTCTTC
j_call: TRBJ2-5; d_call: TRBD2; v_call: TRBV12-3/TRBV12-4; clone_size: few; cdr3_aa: CASSPRFSGMETQYF; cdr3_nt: TGTGCCAGCAGCCCTAGGTTTAGCGGGATGGAGACCCAGTACTTC
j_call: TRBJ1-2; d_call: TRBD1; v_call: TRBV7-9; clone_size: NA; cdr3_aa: CASSLGQGYPGYTF; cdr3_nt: TGTGCCAGCAGCCTTGGACAGGGGTACCCTGGCTACACCTTC
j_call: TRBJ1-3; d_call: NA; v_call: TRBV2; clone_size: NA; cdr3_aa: CASSGTEATPFHYF; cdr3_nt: TGTGCCAGCAGTGGGACAGAGGCTACCCCCTTCCACTATTTT
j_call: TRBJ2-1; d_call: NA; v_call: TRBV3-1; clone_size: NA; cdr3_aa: CASSQRIGFGNEQFF; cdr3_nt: TGTGCCAGCAGCCAAAGGATCGGGTTTGGTAATGAGCAGTTCTTC
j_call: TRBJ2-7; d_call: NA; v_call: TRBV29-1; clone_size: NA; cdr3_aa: CSVGSSDEQYF; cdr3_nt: TGCAGCGTTGGTAGCAGTGACGAGCAGTACTTC
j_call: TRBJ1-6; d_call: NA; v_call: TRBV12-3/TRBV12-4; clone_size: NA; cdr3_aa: CASSWREDSPLHF; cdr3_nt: TGTGCCAGCAGTTGGAGGGAGGATTCACCCCTCCACTTT
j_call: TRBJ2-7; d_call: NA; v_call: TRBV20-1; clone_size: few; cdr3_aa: CSAMRQTYEQYF; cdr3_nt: TGCAGTGCTATGCGGCAGACCTACGAGCAGTACTTC